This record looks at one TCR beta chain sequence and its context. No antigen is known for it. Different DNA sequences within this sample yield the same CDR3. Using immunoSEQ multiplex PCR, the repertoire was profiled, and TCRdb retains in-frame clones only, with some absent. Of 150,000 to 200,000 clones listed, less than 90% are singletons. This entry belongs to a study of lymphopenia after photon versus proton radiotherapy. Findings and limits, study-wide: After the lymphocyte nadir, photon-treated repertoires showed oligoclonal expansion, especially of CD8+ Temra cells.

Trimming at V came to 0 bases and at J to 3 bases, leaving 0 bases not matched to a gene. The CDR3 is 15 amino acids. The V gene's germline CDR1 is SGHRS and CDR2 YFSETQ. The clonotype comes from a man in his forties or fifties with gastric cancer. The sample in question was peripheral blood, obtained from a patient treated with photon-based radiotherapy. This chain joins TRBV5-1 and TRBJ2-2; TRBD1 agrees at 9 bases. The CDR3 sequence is CASSLGDRDTGELFF. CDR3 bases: TGCGCCAGCAGCTTGGGGGACAGGGACACCGGGGAGCTGTTTTTT.